Following are 27 T cell receptor beta chains from one sample sequenced in a study of T-cell reconstitution after alpha-beta-depleted transplantation in children. A library of TCRbeta sequences, prepared with unique molecular identifiers, was generated. TCRdb redid the calling of the PCR reads with MiXCR, one entry per CDR3 protein. The table lists over 200,000 distinct CDR3 sequences, around a sixth of them singletons, with 40% to 50% in the top ten. The sample consisted of PBMCs, mostly from graft donor cells, taken 360 days after TCRalphabeta/CD19-depleted stem cell transplant. These TCRs come from a male patient aged 2-15 years who had a stem cell transplant for acute lymphoblastic leukemia, so the T cells may come from the graft donor.

This clonotype turned up a few times. This chain joins TRBV18 and TRBJ1-1; perhaps TRBD1 as D (5 bases). This CDR3 spans 13 amino acids. Germline V lookup: CDR1 KGHSH, CDR2 LQKENI. Deletions cut 0 bases from V and 6 bases from J, with 8 bases between. The CDR3 coding sequence is TGTGCCAGCTCACCACCGGGGACGTCTGAAGCTTTCTTT. It yields the protein CASSPPGTSEAFF.

The chain joins TRBV7-9 to TRBJ2-7; 12 bases are shared with TRBD1. With 5 bases clipped from V and 9 bases from J, the junction kept 8 bases outside the gene matches. The germline CDR1 and CDR2 sequences are SEHNR and FQNEAQ (reference sequence). CDR3 length: 14 amino acids. CDR3 sequence reads: CASSITGQGARQYF. The CDR3 coding sequence is TGTGCCAGCAGCATAACGGGACAGGGGGCACGGCAGTACTTC.

In nucleotides, the CDR3 is TGTGCCAGCAGCTCAACGGCCTCGTTTAGATATGGCTACACCTTC. The encoded protein is CASSSTASFRYGYTF. The chain uses TRBV5-4 and TRBJ1-2, with D unclear. V dropped 3 bases and J dropped 5 bases, with 17 bases sitting between them. Per the germline V gene, CDR1 is SGHNT and CDR2 is YYREEE (reference sequence). The CDR3 spans 15 residues.

This clonotype has a count of ten or more. The rearrangement uses TRBV4-3 and TRBJ2-1, with D possibly being TRBD2 (6 bases). The V end lost 1 base, the J end lost 5 bases, and 18 bases lay between the germline ends. Per the germline V gene, CDR1 is LGHNA and CDR2 is YSLEER. The CDR3 contains 17 residues. CDR3: CASSQVGTPPKNNEQFF. CDR3 DNA: TGCGCCAGCAGCCAAGTGGGGACTCCCCCTAAAAACAATGAGCAGTTCTTC.

This clonotype was recorded a few times. V is TRBV4-1 and J is TRBJ1-1, with D possibly matching TRBD1 (5 bases). From germline, CDR1 is MGHRA and CDR2 YSYEKL. The germline V and J ends were trimmed by 1 base and 6 bases, with 18 bases remaining between them. This CDR3 contains 16 residues. CDR3 nucleotide sequence: TGCGCCAGCAGCCAAGTGAAGTCCCGACCAGGGTCTGAAGCTTTCTTT. It codes for CASSQVKSRPGSEAFF.

This clonotype has only a few counts. The chain couples TRBV7-2 to TRBJ2-1; no clear D gene. The CDR3 is 12 amino acids. Trimming cost V 8 bases and J 5 bases, with 10 bases left between them. Germline V lookup: CDR1 SGHTA, CDR2 FQGNSA. Here the CDR3 DNA reads TGTGCCAGCTCAGACGGAAACAATGAGCAGTTCTTC. Its protein is CASSDGNNEQFF.

This clonotype was seen only a few times. The V call is TRBV12-3 or TRBV12-4, the J call TRBJ2-7; no clear D. V shed 3 bases and J shed 0 bases, with 15 bases lying between them. The CDR3 sequence is 16 residues long. In DNA, the CDR3 is TGTGCCAGCAGTTTCCTGGGATGGGATAGCTCCTACGAGCAGTACTTC. Its protein is CASSFLGWDSSYEQYF.

The V and J genes are TRBV4-2 and TRBJ2-1; D gene ambiguous. Per the germline V gene, CDR1 is LGHNA and CDR2 is YNFKEQ. CDR3 length: 14 amino acids. V lost 0 bases and J lost 10, with 13 bases in between. Written as DNA, the CDR3 is TGTGCCAGCAGCCAAGATTACAGCCCAAGAGAGCAGTTCTTC. Protein sequence: CASSQDYSPREQFF.

This rearrangement joins TRBV7-8 to TRBJ2-7; D might be TRBD2 (7 bases). In germline, CDR1 is SGHVS, CDR2 FQNEAQ. There are 13 residues in the CDR3. V gave up 5 bases and J gave up 13 bases, with 21 bases separating them. CDR3 coding DNA: TGTGCCAGCAGCCCCCGGGGAGGCCGGGGGGCCTACTTC. This translates into CASSPRGGRGAYF.

The chain is built from TRBV12-3 or TRBV12-4 and TRBJ2-1, with D tentatively TRBD2 (6 bases). Trimming shortened V by 2 bases and J by 0 bases, and 14 bases separated the two germline ends. The CDR3 runs to 17 residues. CDR3 sequence reads: CASSLPGLLPSYNEQFF. CDR3 bases: TGTGCCAGCAGTTTACCGGGACTGCTCCCCTCCTACAATGAGCAGTTCTTC.

The J gene is TRBJ2-1, the V gene TRBV10-2; 9 nucleotides align to TRBD2. Germline lookup yields CDR1 WSHSY and CDR2 SAAADI. The CDR3 is made up of 15 amino acids. V lost 6 bases and J lost 6; bases outside the gene matches: 9. In DNA form, the CDR3 reads TGCGCCAGCAGCGCGGGACTAGCCCTCCCCAATGAGCAGTTCTTC. Translating gives CASSAGLALPNEQFF.

The rearrangement joins TRBV11-2 to TRBJ2-3, with D perhaps matching TRBD1 or TRBD2 (5 bases each). Trimming pared 1 base from V and 0 bases from J, leaving 17 bases between. Germline values: CDR1 SGHAT, CDR2 FQNNGV. This CDR3 has 18 amino acids. CDR3 loop: CASSLVFRGAASTDTQYF. For the CDR3, the DNA is TGTGCCAGCAGCTTAGTCTTTCGAGGGGCGGCTAGCACAGATACGCAGTATTTT.

This clonotype has only a few counts. The chain is built from TRBV12-3 or TRBV12-4 and TRBJ2-7; the match to TRBD1 covers 8 bases. Trimming at V came to 5 bases and at J to 2 bases, leaving 8 bases not matched to a gene. The CDR3 consists of 15 residues. The CDR3 loop reads CASSLGQGTTYEQYF. CDR3 DNA: TGTGCCAGCAGTCTTGGACAGGGCACAACCTACGAGCAGTACTTC.

This clonotype appeared a few times. The chain recombines TRBV7-2 with TRBJ1-3; D is unclear. Looked up from germline, CDR1 is SGHTA and CDR2 is FQGNSA. The V and J ends lost 2 bases and 5 bases respectively, with 4 bases between them. CDR3 length: 12 residues. CDR3 bases: TGTGCCAGCAGCTTACCGAGAAACACCATATATTTT. Amino acids: CASSLPRNTIYF. The variable domain in full, completed from reference TRBV7-2 and TRBJ1-3, reads GAGVSQSPSNKVTEKGKDVELRCDPISGHTALYWYRQSLGQGLEFLIYFQGNSAPDKSGLPSDRFSAERTGGSVSTLTIQRTQQEDSAVYLCASSLPRNTIYFGEGSWLTVV.

This clonotype appeared a few times. V usage is TRBV30 and J usage is TRBJ2-1; D is ambiguous. Germline CDR1 and CDR2: GTSNPN and SVGIG (reference sequence). Trimming cost V 0 bases and J 3 bases, with 6 bases left between them. The CDR3 has 13 amino acids. CDR3 in DNA: TGTGCCTGGAGTGTGACTTTCTACAATGAGCAGTTCTTC. This gives the protein CAWSVTFYNEQFF.

This clonotype was recorded at least ten times. This chain links TRBV5-1 with TRBJ2-7; TRBD1 matches 9 bases. Germline loops: CDR1 SGHRS, CDR2 YFSETQ. The CDR3 spans 15 residues. Unmatched junction bases numbered 7, after V lost 1 base and J lost 5 bases. The CDR3: CASSLQGTGRNEQYF. In DNA form, the CDR3 reads TGCGCCAGCAGCTTGCAGGGGACAGGGAGGAACGAGCAGTACTTC.

The sample holds a few counts of this clonotype. This chain links TRBV7-2 with TRBJ2-2; the D is unclear. The CDR3 runs to 15 residues. Trimming removed 2 bases from V and 2 bases from J, with 9 bases in between. Germline V CDR1 and CDR2: SGHTA, FQGNSA. The CDR3 sequence: CASSLSAVNTGELFF. The DNA of the CDR3 is TGTGCCAGCAGCTTATCGGCAGTAAACACCGGGGAGCTGTTTTTT.

The chain uses TRBV20-1 and TRBJ2-5, with no clear D. This CDR3 comprises 13 residues. The germline gives CDR1 DFQATT, CDR2 SNEGSKA (reference sequence). Trimming took 3 bases from V and 4 from J, leaving 12 bases between them. The CDR3 protein is CSASRYWGETQYF. As DNA, the CDR3 is TGCAGTGCTAGTCGTTATTGGGGAGAGACCCAGTACTTC.

This clonotype occurred a few times. The J gene is TRBJ2-5, the V gene TRBV7-9; 10 bases align to TRBD2. CDR3 length: 16 residues. CDR1 SEHNR and CDR2 FQNEAQ come from the germline V gene (reference sequence). J gave up 5 bases and V 5 bases, and 11 bases lay outside the gene matches. The CDR3 region has the DNA TGTGCCAGCAGCGCACCTAGCGGGAGCGTGGGCGAGACCCAGTACTTC. This gives the protein CASSAPSGSVGETQYF.

This clonotype appeared many times. CDR3 nucleotides: TGTGCCAGCAGTTTAGGACTAGCGGGGGGGCAAGAGACCCAGTACTTC. This gives the protein CASSLGLAGGQETQYF. J is TRBJ2-5 and V is TRBV12-3 or TRBV12-4; TRBD2 matches 14 bases. Trimming removed 1 base from V and 2 bases from J; junction bases left unmatched: 0. The CDR3 consists of 16 residues.

The chain couples TRBV15 to TRBJ2-3; D call uncertain. The CDR3 sequence is 15 residues long. Trimming pared 1 base from V and 2 bases from J, leaving 10 bases between. Germline CDR1 and CDR2: LNHNV and YYDKDF (reference sequence). The CDR3 coding sequence is TGTGCCACCAGCAGAGGTGGCAGGCACACAGATACGCAGTATTTT. Translating gives CATSRGGRHTDTQYF. The full variable domain, in which reference TRBV15 and TRBJ2-3 provide the parts outside the CDR3, is DAMVIQNPRYQVTQFGKPVTLSCSQTLNHNVMYWYQQKSSQAPKLLFHYYDKDFNNEADTPDNFQSRRPNTSFCFLDIRSPGLGDTAMYLCATSRGGRHTDTQYFGPGTRLTVL.

Here the CDR3 DNA reads TGTGCCACCAGCAGAGATCGTAATGAGCAGTTCTTC. Protein product: CATSRDRNEQFF. The gene calls are TRBV15 and TRBJ2-1, with D uncertain. Trimming stripped 0 bases from V and 7 bases from J, with 4 bases between. Germline assignment: CDR1 LNHNV and CDR2 YYDKDF (reference sequence). This CDR3 has 12 residues.

This clonotype occurred a few times. The rearrangement links TRBV7-9 to TRBJ2-2, with D unresolved. The germline V and J ends were trimmed by 5 bases and 1 base, with 8 bases remaining between them. Germline CDR1 and CDR2: SEHNR and FQNEAQ (reference sequence). CDR3 length: 14 amino acids. CDR3 protein: CASSVDLNTGELFF. The CDR3 bases are TGTGCCAGCAGCGTGGACCTGAACACCGGGGAGCTGTTTTTT.

This chain connects TRBV6-2 or TRBV6-3 to TRBJ2-3; D is uncertain. CDR1 MNHEY and CDR2 SVGEGT come from the germline V gene. The CDR3 is 14 residues long. Between the trimmed V and J ends, which lost 2 bases and 0 bases, there was a span of 6 bases. CDR3 in DNA: TGTGCCAGCAGTTACGGGCAGAGCACAGATACGCAGTATTTT. Translated: CASSYGQSTDTQYF.

The table lists this clonotype with a few counts. The J gene is TRBJ2-7, the V gene TRBV10-2, with 11 bases fitting TRBD1. The CDR3 covers 14 residues. Germline CDR1 WSHSY, CDR2 SAAADI. V gave up 11 bases and J gave up 4 bases; unmatched junction bases: 10. CDR3 in amino acids: CAGGVGQGAYEQYF. In nucleotides, the CDR3 is TGCGCCGGCGGGGTTGGACAGGGGGCGTACGAGCAGTACTTC.

The chain's CDR3 is CASSEKWDRGGGYTF. For the CDR3, the DNA is TGTGCCAGCAGTGAAAAGTGGGACAGGGGCGGCGGCTACACCTTC. The rearrangement links TRBV6-1 to TRBJ1-2, with 10 bases lining up with TRBD1. This CDR3 is 15 amino acids long. V lost 2 bases and J lost 8; bases outside the gene matches: 8. The germline V gene has CDR1 MNHNS and CDR2 SASEGT.

The chain recombines TRBV6-1 with TRBJ1-2; no reliable D call. CDR3 length: 15 residues. Trimming cost V 6 bases and J 4 bases, with 18 bases left between them. Germline lookup yields CDR1 MNHNS and CDR2 SASEGT. The CDR3 bases are TGTGCCAGCAGCCAAACGGGGATATGGGGCTATGGCTACACCTTC. As protein: CASSQTGIWGYGYTF.